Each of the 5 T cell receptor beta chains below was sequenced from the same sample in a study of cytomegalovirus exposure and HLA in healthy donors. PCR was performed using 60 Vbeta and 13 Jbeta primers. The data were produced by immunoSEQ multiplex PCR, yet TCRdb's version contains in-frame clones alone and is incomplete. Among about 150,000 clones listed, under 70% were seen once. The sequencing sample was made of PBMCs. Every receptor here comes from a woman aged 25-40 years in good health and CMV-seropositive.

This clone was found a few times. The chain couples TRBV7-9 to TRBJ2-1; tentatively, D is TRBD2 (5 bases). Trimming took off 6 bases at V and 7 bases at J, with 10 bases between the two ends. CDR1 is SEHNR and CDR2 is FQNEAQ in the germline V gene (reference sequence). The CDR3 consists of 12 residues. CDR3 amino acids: CASRSSGNEQFF. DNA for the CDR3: TGTGCCAGCAGATCAAGCGGTAATGAGCAGTTCTTC. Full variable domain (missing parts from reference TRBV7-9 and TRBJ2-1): DTGVSQNPRHKITKRGQNVTFRCDPISEHNRLYWYRQTLGQGPEFLTYFQNEAQLEKSRLLSDRFSAERPKGSFSTLEIQRTEQGDSAMYLCASRSSGNEQFFGPGTRLTVL.

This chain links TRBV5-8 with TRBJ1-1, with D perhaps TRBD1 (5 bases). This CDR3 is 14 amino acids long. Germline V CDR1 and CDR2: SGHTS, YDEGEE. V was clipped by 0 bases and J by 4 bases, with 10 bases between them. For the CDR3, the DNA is TGTGCCAGCAGCTTGGGGGGCTTGAGCACTGAAGCTTTCTTT. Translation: CASSLGGLSTEAFF.

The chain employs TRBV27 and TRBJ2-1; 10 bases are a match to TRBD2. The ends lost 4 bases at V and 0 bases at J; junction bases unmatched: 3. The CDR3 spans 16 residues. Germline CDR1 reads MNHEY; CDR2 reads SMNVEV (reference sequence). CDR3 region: CASSWSSGGSYNEQFF. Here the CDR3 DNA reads TGTGCCAGCAGTTGGTCTAGCGGGGGCTCCTACAATGAGCAGTTCTTC.

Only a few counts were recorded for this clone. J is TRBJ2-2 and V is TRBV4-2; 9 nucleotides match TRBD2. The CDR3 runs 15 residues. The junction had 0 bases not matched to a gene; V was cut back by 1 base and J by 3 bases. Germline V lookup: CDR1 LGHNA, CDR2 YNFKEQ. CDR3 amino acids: CASSQGTSDTGELFF. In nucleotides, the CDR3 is TGTGCCAGCAGCCAAGGGACTAGCGACACCGGGGAGCTGTTTTTT.

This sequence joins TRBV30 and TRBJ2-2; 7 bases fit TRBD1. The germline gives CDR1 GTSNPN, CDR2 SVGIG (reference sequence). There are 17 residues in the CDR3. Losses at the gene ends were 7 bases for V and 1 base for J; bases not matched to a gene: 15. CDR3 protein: CASTRDSSPLNTGELFF. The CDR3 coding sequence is TGTGCCTCGACAAGGGACAGTTCTCCCTTGAACACCGGGGAGCTGTTTTTT.